This TCR beta chain was found in a study of Ad26.COV2.S vaccination and SARS-CoV-2 variants. Study-level information: The donor participated in the COV1001 trial, in its Ad26.COV2.S arm.

In germline, CDR1 is SGHRS, CDR2 YFSETQ. V gave up 9 bases and J gave up 8 bases, with 14 bases separating them. The CDR3 runs 11 residues. Noted treatment: 15 to 20 received Ad26.COV2.S at low or high dose, single or two shots; about 5 received placebo; per-sample allocation not given. Samples analyzed were those drawn on day 63 after the first vaccine or placebo injection. This clone was detected only once. Its antigen is not known. The repertoire was sequenced with immunoSEQ multiplex PCR; TCRdb's copy has only in-frame clones and lacks some. The sample yields more than 300,000 clones, about 82% seen once. Notes on the study in general: People who got the vaccine or the placebo had similar non-spike TCR breadth.

The sample in question was peripheral blood, obtained in a trial of Ad26.COV2.S vaccine versus placebo. This sequence was found in a person between 18 and 60 years old who received the Ad26.COV2.S COVID-19 vaccine or a placebo. The V gene is TRBV5-1, the J gene TRBJ1-1; D might be TRBD1 (6 bases). In nucleotides, the CDR3 is TGCGCCACCAAAGTGAGGGGGGAAGCTTTCTTT. This translates into CATKVRGEAFF.